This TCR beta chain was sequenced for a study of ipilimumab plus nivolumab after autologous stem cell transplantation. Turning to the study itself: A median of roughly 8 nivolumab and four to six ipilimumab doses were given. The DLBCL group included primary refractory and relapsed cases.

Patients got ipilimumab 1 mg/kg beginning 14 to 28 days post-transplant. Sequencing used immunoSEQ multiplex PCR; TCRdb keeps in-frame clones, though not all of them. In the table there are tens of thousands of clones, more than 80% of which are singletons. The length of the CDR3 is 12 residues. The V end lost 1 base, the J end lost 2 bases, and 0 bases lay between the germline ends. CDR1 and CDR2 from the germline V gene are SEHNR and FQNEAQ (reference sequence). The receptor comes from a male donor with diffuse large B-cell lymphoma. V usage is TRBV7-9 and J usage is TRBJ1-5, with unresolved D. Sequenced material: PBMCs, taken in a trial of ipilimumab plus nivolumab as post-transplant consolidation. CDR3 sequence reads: CASSLGNQPQHF. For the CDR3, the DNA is TGTGCCAGCAGCTTAGGCAATCAGCCCCAGCATTTT.